The 27 T cell receptor beta chains reported below all come from one sample, sequenced in a study of blood T cell repertoires in COVID-19. The data were produced by immunoSEQ multiplex PCR, yet TCRdb's version contains in-frame clones alone and is incomplete. Counted here are tens of thousands of clones, roughly 90% occurring once; the ten biggest clones make up about 3.1%. Sequencing used peripheral blood. Receptors originate from a man aged 45-65 years with acute or convalescent COVID-19.

The chain couples TRBV5-4 to TRBJ2-3, with 11 bases fitting TRBD2. The CDR3 consists of 14 residues. Germline CDR1 is SGHNT and CDR2 is YYREEE (reference sequence). V lost 4 bases and J lost 9; bases outside the gene matches: 7. CDR3 sequence: CASSPTSGIPTQYF. Written as DNA, the CDR3 is TGTGCCAGCAGCCCGACTAGCGGGATTCCCACGCAGTATTTT. Based on the CDR3 plus reference TRBV5-4 and TRBJ2-3, the full variable domain is ETGVTQSPTHLIKTRGQQVTLRCSSQSGHNTVSWYQQALGQGPQFIFQYYREEENGRGNFPPRFSGLQFPNYSSELNVNALELDDSALYLCASSPTSGIPTQYFGPGTRLTVL.

V usage is TRBV5-1 and J usage is TRBJ2-5; 9 bases agree with TRBD2. Germline assignment: CDR1 SGHRS and CDR2 YFSETQ. V trimming: 6 bases; J trimming: 3 bases; junction bases outside the gene matches: 6. The CDR3 covers 14 residues. The CDR3: CASMRAGGEETQYF. The CDR3 nucleotides read TGCGCCAGCATGCGAGCGGGGGGAGAAGAGACCCAGTACTTC. The variable domain in full, with the rest retrieved from reference TRBV5-1 and TRBJ2-5, is KAGVTQTPRYLIKTRGQQVTLSCSPISGHRSVSWYQQTPGQGLQFLFEYFSETQRNKGNFPGRFSGRQFSNSRSEMNVSTLELGDSALYLCASMRAGGEETQYFGPGTRLLVL.

Comment on this clone: At one end the junction does not follow the germline gene, possibly because of a read error. The V call is TRBV2, the J call TRBJ2-7; TRBD2 matches at 9 bases. The CDR3 runs to 16 residues. The germline V gene encodes CDR1 SNHLY and CDR2 FYNNEI. CDR3 DNA sequence: TGTGCCAGCCGTGACCCCCATCTAGCGGGGAAGGGCGAGCAGTACTTC. Residues: CASRDPHLAGKGEQYF.

The V and J genes are TRBV29-1 and TRBJ2-7; D call uncertain. Germline V gene lookup returns CDR1 SQVTM and CDR2 ANQGSEA. The CDR3 sequence is 19 residues long. V was trimmed by 6 bases and J by 3 bases, leaving 33 bases between them. CDR3 nucleotides: TGCAGCGTCGACACGTGTTTACTCTTTGACCCATCAATCTACTACGAGCAGTACTTC. Its translation is CSVDTCLLFDPSIYYEQYF.

V is TRBV18 and J is TRBJ2-2; 8 bases align to TRBD1. The ends lost 3 bases at V and 3 bases at J; junction bases unmatched: 6. Per the germline V gene, CDR1 is KGHSH and CDR2 is LQKENI. The CDR3 is 16 amino acids. CDR3 DNA sequence: TGTGCCAGCTCACCCGGGACAGGATATGACACCGGGGAGCTGTTTTTT. It specifies CASSPGTGYDTGELFF.

Only one count was recorded for this clone. This chain connects TRBV7-9 to TRBJ1-3; 8 bases match TRBD1. Germline trimming cut 3 bases from V and 2 bases from J; bases unmatched to any gene: 0. The CDR3 runs 14 residues. CDR1 is SEHNR, CDR2 FQNEAQ, per germline (reference sequence). The CDR3 here is CASSLDRAGNTIYF. CDR3 nucleotides: TGTGCCAGCAGCTTGGACAGGGCTGGAAACACCATATATTTT.

This chain uses TRBV5-1 with TRBJ2-3; 7 positions agree with TRBD1. In germline, CDR1 is SGHRS, CDR2 YFSETQ. The CDR3 length is 15 residues. V was pared by 0 bases and J by 2 bases, with 3 bases of the junction left unmatched. The CDR3: CASSLEGANTDTQYF. CDR3 nucleotide sequence: TGCGCCAGCAGCTTGGAGGGGGCCAACACAGATACGCAGTATTTT.

This rearrangement joins TRBV5-1 to TRBJ1-2; a possible D gene is TRBD1 (6 bases). V lost 0 bases to trimming and J lost 5 bases, with 26 bases between them. CDR3 length: 19 residues. Germline V gene sequence: CDR1 SGHRS, CDR2 YFSETQ. CDR3 residues: CASSLGSTTGSGFGYGYTF. The CDR3, as DNA: TGCGCCAGCAGCTTGGGTTCGACAACAGGGAGCGGTTTCGGGTATGGCTACACCTTC. Full variable domain (remainder filled in from reference TRBV5-1 and TRBJ1-2): KAGVTQTPRYLIKTRGQQVTLSCSPISGHRSVSWYQQTPGQGLQFLFEYFSETQRNKGNFPGRFSGRQFSNSRSEMNVSTLELGDSALYLCASSLGSTTGSGFGYGYTFGSGTRLTVV.

For the CDR3, the DNA is TGTGCCAGCAGCCAAGATCTCACCCGGGGTGATATACCCCTCCACTTT. It translates to CASSQDLTRGDIPLHF. This chain joins TRBV3-1 (or the pseudogene TRBV3-2) and TRBJ1-6; D is ambiguous. This CDR3 has 16 amino acids. Per the germline V gene, CDR1 is LGHDT and CDR2 is YNNKEL (reference sequence). The V end lost 0 bases, the J end lost 12 bases, and 18 bases lay between the germline ends.

The chain recombines TRBV6-1 with TRBJ1-4; the match to TRBD1 covers 9 bases. The CDR3 spans 15 residues. Per the germline V gene, CDR1 is MNHNS and CDR2 is SASEGT. With V trimmed by 1 base and J by 8 bases, 5 bases remained unmatched. This CDR3 reads CASSEVTGGQEKLFF. The DNA for the CDR3 is TGTGCCAGCAGTGAAGTGACAGGGGGACAAGAAAAACTGTTTTTT.

The chain uses TRBV3-1 (or the pseudogene TRBV3-2) and TRBJ1-6; D remains ambiguous. The CDR3 spans 15 residues. Trimming left V 4 bases short and J 0 bases short, with 7 bases between. CDR1 is LGHDT and CDR2 is YNNKEL in the germline V gene (reference sequence). The CDR3 loop reads CASSPPGSYNSPLHF. The CDR3 DNA follows: TGTGCCAGCAGCCCACCCGGCTCCTATAATTCACCCCTCCACTTT.

The chain has TRBV7-9 and TRBJ2-2; possible D gene TRBD2, 6 bases. V gave up 7 bases and J gave up 6 bases, with 21 bases separating them. Germline V CDR1 and CDR2: SEHNR, FQNEAQ (reference sequence). CDR3 length equals 16 residues. The CDR3 bases are TGTGCCAGCAACGACCGGAGGGGTGGTAGCCCCGGGGAGCTGTTTTTT. Its protein is CASNDRRGGSPGELFF.

The chain couples TRBV6-6 to TRBJ2-3, with 7 bases lining up with TRBD2. Trimming cost V 6 bases and J 0 bases; bases outside gene matches: 9. The CDR3 covers 16 residues. CDR1 is MNHNY, CDR2 SVGAGI, per germline (reference sequence). The CDR3 coding sequence is TGTGCCAGCAGGCACGCCGGGACTATCAGCACAGATACGCAGTATTTT. Amino acids: CASRHAGTISTDTQYF.

The V call is TRBV11-3, the J call TRBJ2-7; D is unclear. The CDR3 loop spans 13 amino acids. V lost 1 base to trimming and J lost 3 bases, with 7 bases between them. The germline gives CDR1 SGHNT, CDR2 YENEEA. The CDR3 protein is CASSLGHLYEQYF. CDR3 DNA sequence: TGTGCCAGCAGCTTAGGGCATCTCTACGAGCAGTACTTC.

The chain combines TRBV6-4 with TRBJ2-7; a weak D match, TRBD1 (7 bases). Germline lookup yields CDR1 MRHNA and CDR2 SNTAGT. This CDR3 is built from 16 residues. V lost 2 bases, J lost 5 bases, and 19 bases lay in between. The CDR3 protein is CASSDTQGGAGHEQYF. Written as DNA, the CDR3 is TGTGCCAGCAGTGACACCCAAGGGGGCGCGGGACACGAGCAGTACTTC.

This chain uses TRBV19 with TRBJ1-2; D is uncertain. Germline CDR1 reads LNHDA; CDR2 reads SQIVND (reference sequence). The CDR3 spans 15 residues. Deletions cut 6 bases from V and 2 bases from J, with 16 bases between. The CDR3 sequence: CASSPRRRRNYGYTF. The CDR3 DNA reads TGTGCCAGTAGCCCGAGAAGGAGAAGGAACTATGGCTACACCTTC.

V and J are TRBV5-1 and TRBJ1-2; 9 bases line up with TRBD1. J lost 6 bases, V lost 4 bases, and 4 bases had no gene match. CDR1 is SGHRS, CDR2 YFSETQ, per germline. The CDR3 runs 13 residues. This chain's CDR3 is CASSIGTGNGYTF. Written as DNA, the CDR3 is TGCGCCAGCAGCATCGGGACAGGGAATGGCTACACCTTC.

This chain joins TRBV3-1 (or the pseudogene TRBV3-2) and TRBJ1-3; 8 bases map to TRBD1. J gave up 0 bases and V 0 bases, and 7 bases lay outside the gene matches. This CDR3 contains 18 residues. Germline-derived CDR1 and CDR2 are LGHDT and YNNKEL (reference sequence). CDR3 in amino acids: CASSQDGTGLSSGNTIYF. The CDR3 nucleotides read TGTGCCAGCAGCCAAGATGGGACAGGCCTTAGCTCTGGAAACACCATATATTTT.

The rearrangement links TRBV3-1 (or the pseudogene TRBV3-2) to TRBJ2-7; 8 bases fit TRBD2. This CDR3 has 15 residues. Per germline, CDR1 LGHDT and CDR2 YNNKEL (reference sequence). V trimming: 1 base; J trimming: 2 bases; junction bases outside the gene matches: 4. This CDR3 reads CASSQAGTSPYEQYF. CDR3 sequence (DNA): TGTGCCAGCAGCCAAGCCGGGACTAGTCCCTACGAGCAGTACTTC.

The chain recombines TRBV19 with TRBJ1-2, with 8 nucleotides matching TRBD1. The length of the CDR3 is 16 residues. The V gene's germline CDR1 is LNHDA and CDR2 SQIVND (reference sequence). With 2 bases clipped from V and 0 bases from J, the junction kept 5 bases outside the gene matches. The DNA for the CDR3 is TGTGCCAGTAGTATACCTACAGGGGGGACTAACTATGGCTACACCTTC. Its protein is CASSIPTGGTNYGYTF.

This clone was picked up one time. The chain joins TRBV10-3 to TRBJ2-2, with D hard to call. This CDR3 is 12 amino acids long. The germline gives CDR1 ENHRY, CDR2 SYGVKD. With 6 bases removed from V and 0 bases from J, the gap between germline ends came to 2 bases. The CDR3 spells CAISSNTGELFF. The DNA for the CDR3 is TGTGCCATCAGCTCGAACACCGGGGAGCTGTTTTTT.

The J gene is TRBJ1-1, the V gene TRBV5-6; 7 bases are a match to TRBD1. CDR3 length equals 13 residues. The germline V gene encodes CDR1 SGHDT and CDR2 YYEEEE. V lost 1 base and J lost 4; bases outside the gene matches: 1. Here the CDR3 DNA reads TGTGCCAGCAGCTTGTGGACAGGCACTGAAGCTTTCTTT. Translation gives CASSLWTGTEAFF. The whole variable domain, remainder taken from reference TRBV5-6 and TRBJ1-1, is DAGVTQSPTHLIKTRGQQVTLRCSPKSGHDTVSWYQQALGQGPQFIFQYYEEEERQRGNFPDRFSGHQFPNYSSELNVNALLLGDSALYLCASSLWTGTEAFFGQGTRLTVV.

This chain joins TRBV7-9 and TRBJ2-3; TRBD2 agrees at 11 bases. Trimming removed 4 bases from V and 4 bases from J; junction bases left unmatched: 10. CDR3 length equals 17 residues. Germline lookup yields CDR1 SEHNR and CDR2 FQNEAQ (reference sequence). The CDR3 is CASSSIVSGGAPDTQYF. In DNA, the CDR3 is TGTGCCAGCAGCTCCATAGTTAGCGGGGGGGCACCAGATACGCAGTATTTT.

The chain uses TRBV12-3 or TRBV12-4 and TRBJ2-7; 7 positions agree with TRBD1. The length of the CDR3 is 13 residues. Germline trimming cut 9 bases from V and 4 bases from J; bases unmatched to any gene: 9. The CDR3 DNA reads TGTGCCAGTGAGGGGGCCGGAAATTACGAGCAGTACTTC. Translating gives CASEGAGNYEQYF.

The V call is TRBV7-2, the J call TRBJ1-5; 7 positions agree with TRBD1. This CDR3 comprises 15 residues. Germline CDR1 and CDR2: SGHTA and FQGNSA. V dropped 4 bases and J dropped 3; count of bases not matched to a gene: 6. The CDR3 DNA follows: TGTGCCAGCAGCTCGGGACAGCTTTTCAATCAGCCCCAGCATTTT. This gives the protein CASSSGQLFNQPQHF.

This clone came up once. The J gene is TRBJ2-3, the V gene TRBV6-5; TRBD2 is a possible D gene (5 bases). Germline assignment: CDR1 MNHEY and CDR2 SVGAGI. The V and J ends lost 11 bases and 9 bases respectively, with 21 bases between them. This CDR3 has 13 amino acids. The CDR3 loop reads CAAAVGEGQTQYF. The DNA for the CDR3 is TGTGCCGCAGCGGTTGGTGAGGGCCAAACGCAGTATTTT.

The chain links TRBV3-1 (or the pseudogene TRBV3-2) to TRBJ1-1; D perhaps matches TRBD1 (6 bases). Per the germline V gene, CDR1 is LGHDT and CDR2 is YNNKEL (reference sequence). This CDR3 has 14 amino acids. Trimming removed 6 bases at V and 1 base at J, with 12 bases between. CDR3 loop: CASRVRGGNTEAFF. CDR3 DNA sequence: TGTGCCAGCAGAGTCAGAGGGGGGAACACTGAAGCTTTCTTT.